These T cell receptor beta chains were read from a single sample in a study of radiotherapy plus CTLA-4 blockade in lung cancer. Sequencing was performed with immunoSEQ multiplex PCR; in TCRdb, only in-frame clones are kept and a portion is missing. The table lists 65,000 to 70,000 clones, around 79% of them singletons. The material was peripheral blood, obtained from a patient treated with radiotherapy plus ipilimumab. The receptors stem from a human donor with non-small cell lung cancer who had a complete response to radiotherapy plus ipilimumab. Each CDR3 is given with its conserved first and last residue. Fields, in order: V gene, D gene, J gene, clone size, CDR3 DNA, CDR3 protein. D genes are given only for firm matches. The size field is filled for only some rows; it gives once, few, many or a size class.

v_gene: TRBV11-2; d_gene: .; j_gene: TRBJ2-3; abundance: .; CDR3nt: TGTGCCAGCAGCTTAGACCTGTCTCGAGCAGGAGCGCAGTATTTT; CDR3aa: CASSLDLSRAGAQYF
v_gene: TRBV18; d_gene: .; j_gene: TRBJ1-1; abundance: once; CDR3nt: TGTGCCAGCTCACCAGTCCGGGCAGGGACTGAAGCTTTCTTT; CDR3aa: CASSPVRAGTEAFF
v_gene: TRBV18; d_gene: .; j_gene: TRBJ1-1; abundance: .; CDR3nt: TGTGCCAGCTCTGGCACTGAAGCTTTCTTT; CDR3aa: CASSGTEAFF
v_gene: TRBV18; d_gene: TRBD1; j_gene: TRBJ2-2; abundance: .; CDR3nt: TGTGCCAGCTCACCTCGACAGGGCGAGGCCGGGGAGCTGTTTTTT; CDR3aa: CASSPRQGEAGELFF
v_gene: TRBV18; d_gene: .; j_gene: TRBJ1-6; abundance: .; CDR3nt: TGTGCCAGCTCAGGTTCCCCGGGAAATAATTCACCCCTCCACTTT; CDR3aa: CASSGSPGNNSPLHF
v_gene: TRBV19; d_gene: .; j_gene: TRBJ1-2; abundance: .; CDR3nt: TGTGCCAGTAGTATCGGACGGCGCGATGGCTACACCTTC; CDR3aa: CASSIGRRDGYTF
v_gene: TRBV6-6; d_gene: .; j_gene: TRBJ1-1; abundance: .; CDR3nt: TGTGCCAGCAGTTACAGGAACACTGAAGCTTTCTTT; CDR3aa: CASSYRNTEAFF
v_gene: TRBV11-2; d_gene: .; j_gene: TRBJ1-3; abundance: .; CDR3nt: TGTGCCAGCACCTTTTCTGGAAACACCATATATTTT; CDR3aa: CASTFSGNTIYF
v_gene: TRBV5-1; d_gene: TRBD1; j_gene: TRBJ1-5; abundance: .; CDR3nt: TGCGCCAGCAGCCCGGATGGACAGGCCCAGCATTTT; CDR3aa: CASSPDGQAQHF
v_gene: TRBV5-1; d_gene: TRBD1; j_gene: TRBJ1-2; abundance: .; CDR3nt: TGCGCCAGCAGCGACAGGGATTCGGGTGGCTACACCTTC; CDR3aa: CASSDRDSGGYTF
v_gene: TRBV10-2; d_gene: .; j_gene: TRBJ1-2; abundance: .; CDR3nt: TGCGCCAGCAGTGAGTTGGGGTCTTACCATGGCTACACCTTC; CDR3aa: CASSELGSYHGYTF
v_gene: TRBV5-1; d_gene: TRBD1; j_gene: TRBJ1-1; abundance: few; CDR3nt: TGCGCCAGCAGCTTGGAGGGGGCGCGGACTGAAGCTTTCTTT; CDR3aa: CASSLEGARTEAFF
v_gene: TRBV9; d_gene: .; j_gene: TRBJ2-5; abundance: .; CDR3nt: TGTGCCAGCAGCGTAGAGGCCGGCCAGACCCAGTACTTC; CDR3aa: CASSVEAGQTQYF
v_gene: TRBV30; d_gene: TRBD2; j_gene: TRBJ2-1; abundance: .; CDR3nt: TGTGCCTGGAGTAACAAAGGACTAGCGGACAATGAGCAGTTCTTC; CDR3aa: CAWSNKGLADNEQFF
v_gene: TRBV5-1; d_gene: .; j_gene: TRBJ2-3; abundance: few; CDR3nt: TGCGCCAGCAGAGGGACCGGGACACCGACGGATACGCAGTATTTT; CDR3aa: CASRGTGTPTDTQYF
v_gene: TRBV4-1; d_gene: TRBD2; j_gene: TRBJ2-1; abundance: once; CDR3nt: TGCGCCAGCAGCCAAGATGCGACACGAGCGGGGCTGGGGAGTTACAATGAGCAGTTCTTC; CDR3aa: CASSQDATRAGLGSYNEQFF
v_gene: TRBV18; d_gene: .; j_gene: TRBJ1-1; abundance: .; CDR3nt: TGTGCCAGCTCACCGGAAGGGAACACTGAAGCTTTCTTT; CDR3aa: CASSPEGNTEAFF
v_gene: TRBV18; d_gene: TRBD1; j_gene: TRBJ1-1; abundance: .; CDR3nt: TGTGCCAGCTCACAATCTCCAGGGGGCCAGGGAGGCACTGAAGCTTTCTTT; CDR3aa: CASSQSPGGQGGTEAFF
v_gene: TRBV19; d_gene: .; j_gene: TRBJ1-2; abundance: medium-sized; CDR3nt: TGTGCCAGTAGTCACGGGGCCCTGTATCGGGGCTACACCTTC; CDR3aa: CASSHGALYRGYTF
v_gene: TRBV7-8; d_gene: .; j_gene: TRBJ1-6; abundance: .; CDR3nt: TGTGCCAGCGCGGGGAGAGTTAATTCACCCCCCCACTTT; CDR3aa: CASAGRVNSPPHF
v_gene: TRBV9; d_gene: TRBD2; j_gene: TRBJ2-1; abundance: .; CDR3nt: TGTGCCAGCAGCGCTAGCGGGAGCGTGTACAATGAGCAGTTCTTC; CDR3aa: CASSASGSVYNEQFF
v_gene: TRBV27; d_gene: .; j_gene: TRBJ2-2; abundance: few; CDR3nt: TGTGCCAGCAGTTTTAACACCGGGGAGCTGTTTTTT; CDR3aa: CASSFNTGELFF
v_gene: TRBV5-1; d_gene: TRBD2; j_gene: TRBJ2-5; abundance: .; CDR3nt: TGCGCCAGCAGCTTGCGGGATAGCGGGGGTAAAGAGACCCAGTACTTC; CDR3aa: CASSLRDSGGKETQYF
v_gene: TRBV18; d_gene: TRBD1; j_gene: TRBJ2-5; abundance: .; CDR3nt: TGTGCCAGCTCACTTACAGGGGAAGAGACCCAGTACTTC; CDR3aa: CASSLTGEETQYF
v_gene: TRBV11-2; d_gene: TRBD1; j_gene: TRBJ2-2; abundance: .; CDR3nt: TGTGCCAGCAGCTCGGCCCCTCAGGGGGCGGGCGGGGAGCTGTTTTTT; CDR3aa: CASSSAPQGAGGELFF
v_gene: TRBV7-2; d_gene: .; j_gene: TRBJ2-3; abundance: .; CDR3nt: TGTGCCAGCAGCTTAGATCGGGGCGATACGCAGTATTTT; CDR3aa: CASSLDRGDTQYF
v_gene: TRBV6-5; d_gene: TRBD1; j_gene: TRBJ1-1; abundance: .; CDR3nt: TGTGCCAGCAGTTACCGTCTGGCAGGGGGAGTTACTGAAGCTTTCTTT; CDR3aa: CASSYRLAGGVTEAFF
v_gene: TRBV5-4; d_gene: .; j_gene: TRBJ2-3; abundance: .; CDR3nt: TGTGCCAGCACCTGGGGGGTGCGGAAATCGACAGATACGCAGTATTTT; CDR3aa: CASTWGVRKSTDTQYF
v_gene: TRBV19; d_gene: .; j_gene: TRBJ2-5; abundance: .; CDR3nt: TGTGCCAGTACCGACCGAGAGGGCGGCCCCCTAGGGGAGACCCAGTACTTC; CDR3aa: CASTDREGGPLGETQYF
v_gene: TRBV11-3; d_gene: .; j_gene: TRBJ1-1; abundance: few; CDR3nt: TGTGCCAGCAGCAATACAGGGCCGAACGCTGAAGCTTTCTTT; CDR3aa: CASSNTGPNAEAFF
v_gene: TRBV2; d_gene: .; j_gene: TRBJ1-1; abundance: once; CDR3nt: TGTGCCAGCAGCGAAAACGAGTGGGGTGAAGCTTTCTTT; CDR3aa: CASSENEWGEAFF